Reported below is one TCR beta chain. Germline trimming cut 1 base from V and 3 bases from J; bases unmatched to any gene: 4. In germline, CDR1 is MRHNA, CDR2 SNTAGT. CDR3 length: 16 residues. FACS enriched CD8+ TEMRA cells, while bulk CD8+ and CD4+ were negatively isolated. The sample originates from a study of CD8 T cells in Susac syndrome. The authors reverse transcribed about 0.5 to 1 ug RNA with random hexamers. Each CDR3 protein is one row after TCRdb ran MiXCR on the immunoSEQ multiplex PCR reads. The sample consists of roughly 140,000 distinct CDR3 sequences, roughly 96% of them appearing once.

The V call is TRBV6-4, the J call TRBJ2-1, with 9 bases lining up with TRBD2. Sequencing input: CD8+ T cells from PBMCs. The TCR sequence derives from a human donor with multiple sclerosis. The CDR3 reads CASSDYRGGDYNEQFF. CDR3 DNA sequence: TGTGCCAGCAGTGACTATCGCGGGGGGGACTACAATGAGCAGTTCTTC.